The rows below give T cell receptor beta chains drawn from one sample of a study of PD-1 and CTLA-4 blockade in melanoma. Sequencing used immunoSEQ multiplex PCR; TCRdb keeps in-frame clones, though not all of them. The repertoire holds fewer than 7,500 clones, with about 80% as singletons. Sequencing was performed on CD8+ T cells from peripheral blood, taken before anti-PD-1 treatment. Source of these receptors: a human donor with melanoma. Each CDR3 is given with its conserved first and last residue. A D gene is named only where the DNA matches it firmly. Clone size, where shown, is once, few, many, or a class for clones that have expanded.

j_call: TRBJ2-5; v_call: TRBV10-3; clone_size: NA; d_call: TRBD2; cdr3_aa: CAISVTSGGADQETQYF; cdr3_nt: TGTGCCATCAGTGTGACTAGCGGGGGGGCTGACCAAGAGACCCAGTACTTC
j_call: TRBJ2-1; v_call: TRBV5-8; clone_size: once; d_call: NA; cdr3_aa: CASIPRAHYNEQFF; cdr3_nt: TGTGCCAGCATCCCCAGGGCGCACTACAATGAGCAGTTCTTC
j_call: TRBJ2-1; v_call: TRBV9; clone_size: NA; d_call: NA; cdr3_aa: CASSVEYNEQFF; cdr3_nt: TGTGCCAGCAGCGTAGAATACAATGAGCAGTTCTTC
j_call: TRBJ2-7; v_call: TRBV24-1; clone_size: NA; d_call: NA; cdr3_aa: CATSDYGSDEQYF; cdr3_nt: TGTGCCACCAGTGATTACGGCTCCGACGAGCAGTACTTC
j_call: TRBJ1-1; v_call: TRBV30; clone_size: few; d_call: TRBD1; cdr3_aa: CACSTGTGNTEAFF; cdr3_nt: TGTGCCTGTTCTACCGGGACAGGGAACACTGAAGCTTTCTTT
j_call: TRBJ2-7; v_call: TRBV4-3; clone_size: NA; d_call: TRBD2; cdr3_aa: CASSQDYTGGSYEQYF; cdr3_nt: TGCGCCAGCAGCCAAGATTATACGGGGGGGTCCTACGAGCAGTACTTC
j_call: TRBJ2-7; v_call: TRBV5-1; clone_size: NA; d_call: TRBD1; cdr3_aa: CASSPTTGKSSYEQYF; cdr3_nt: TGCGCCAGCAGCCCTACGACAGGGAAGAGCTCCTACGAGCAGTACTTC
j_call: TRBJ2-2; v_call: TRBV6-5; clone_size: NA; d_call: NA; cdr3_aa: CASSLGTGELFF; cdr3_nt: TGTGCCAGCAGTTTGGGCACCGGGGAGCTGTTTTTT
j_call: TRBJ1-1; v_call: TRBV12-3/TRBV12-4; clone_size: NA; d_call: TRBD1; cdr3_aa: CASRADRGAEAFF; cdr3_nt: TGTGCCAGCAGGGCGGACAGGGGGGCTGAAGCTTTCTTT
j_call: TRBJ1-2; v_call: TRBV3-1/TRBV3-2; clone_size: few; d_call: NA; cdr3_aa: CASSPGGRRAYGYTF; cdr3_nt: TGTGCCAGCAGCCCCGGCGGACGTAGGGCGTATGGCTACACCTTC
j_call: TRBJ1-5; v_call: TRBV4-1; clone_size: NA; d_call: TRBD1; cdr3_aa: CASSPGTGAYQPQHF; cdr3_nt: TGCGCCAGCAGCCCTGGGACAGGGGCATATCAGCCCCAGCATTTT
j_call: TRBJ2-2; v_call: TRBV24-1; clone_size: NA; d_call: TRBD2; cdr3_aa: CATSDLREDTGELFF; cdr3_nt: TGTGCCACCAGTGATTTGCGGGAGGACACCGGGGAGCTGTTTTTT
j_call: TRBJ2-1; v_call: TRBV19; clone_size: NA; d_call: TRBD2; cdr3_aa: CASSPSGAPLNEQFF; cdr3_nt: TGTGCCAGTAGCCCTAGCGGGGCCCCCCTTAATGAGCAGTTCTTC
j_call: TRBJ1-5; v_call: TRBV5-8; clone_size: NA; d_call: NA; cdr3_aa: CASSLLLGSQPQHF; cdr3_nt: TGTGCCAGCAGCTTGCTTCTCGGGAGTCAGCCCCAGCATTTT
j_call: TRBJ1-2; v_call: TRBV9; clone_size: once; d_call: NA; cdr3_aa: CASGGSRAIYGYTF; cdr3_nt: TGTGCCAGCGGGGGGTCCCGGGCAATTTATGGCTACACCTTC
j_call: TRBJ2-1; v_call: TRBV30; clone_size: NA; d_call: NA; cdr3_aa: CAWSVLGYGEQFF; cdr3_nt: TGTGCCTGGAGTGTACTGGGGTATGGTGAGCAGTTCTTC
j_call: TRBJ2-7; v_call: TRBV13; clone_size: NA; d_call: NA; cdr3_aa: CASSLGTQTYEQYF; cdr3_nt: TGTGCCAGCAGCTTAGGTACACAAACCTACGAGCAGTACTTC
j_call: TRBJ2-4; v_call: TRBV5-4; clone_size: NA; d_call: NA; cdr3_aa: CASSFPQGGRDIQYF; cdr3_nt: TGTGCCAGCAGCTTTCCACAGGGCGGCAGGGACATTCAGTACTTC
j_call: TRBJ1-1; v_call: TRBV30; clone_size: NA; d_call: NA; cdr3_aa: CAWSVGGNTEAFF; cdr3_nt: TGTGCCTGGAGTGTCGGCGGCAACACTGAAGCTTTCTTT
j_call: TRBJ2-3; v_call: TRBV7-8; clone_size: NA; d_call: NA; cdr3_aa: CASSLIGMTATDTQYF; cdr3_nt: TGTGCCAGCAGTCTTATCGGAATGACTGCCACAGATACGCAGTATTTT
j_call: TRBJ1-1; v_call: TRBV13; clone_size: NA; d_call: TRBD1; cdr3_aa: CASSRAGTGDTEAFF; cdr3_nt: TGTGCCAGCAGCCGAGCCGGGACAGGGGACACTGAAGCTTTCTTT
j_call: TRBJ2-7; v_call: TRBV2; clone_size: NA; d_call: TRBD2; cdr3_aa: CASSDRTSGSYEQYF; cdr3_nt: TGTGCCAGCAGTGATCGGACTAGCGGGTCCTACGAGCAGTACTTC
j_call: TRBJ1-2; v_call: TRBV5-6; clone_size: NA; d_call: NA; cdr3_aa: CASSFIGGNYGYTF; cdr3_nt: TGTGCCAGCAGCTTCATAGGGGGAAACTATGGCTACACCTTC
j_call: TRBJ2-2; v_call: TRBV7-6; clone_size: NA; d_call: NA; cdr3_aa: CASSLAFGGSNTGELFF; cdr3_nt: TGTGCCAGCAGCTTAGCGTTTGGGGGTTCGAACACCGGGGAGCTGTTTTTT
j_call: TRBJ2-7; v_call: TRBV7-9; clone_size: few; d_call: NA; cdr3_aa: CASSPIQGSLEQYF; cdr3_nt: TGTGCCAGCAGCCCAATCCAGGGGTCGCTGGAGCAGTACTTC
j_call: TRBJ1-2; v_call: TRBV4-3; clone_size: NA; d_call: NA; cdr3_aa: CASSQDRLKNYGYTF; cdr3_nt: TGCGCCAGCAGCCAAGATCGACTTAAAAACTATGGCTACACCTTC
j_call: TRBJ2-7; v_call: TRBV4-3; clone_size: NA; d_call: NA; cdr3_aa: CASSQDGSRRGDEQYF; cdr3_nt: TGCGCCAGCAGCCAAGATGGTTCCCGCAGGGGAGACGAGCAGTACTTC
j_call: TRBJ1-1; v_call: TRBV28; clone_size: NA; d_call: NA; cdr3_aa: CASKRAEAFF; cdr3_nt: TGTGCCAGCAAACGGGCTGAAGCTTTCTTT
j_call: TRBJ1-1; v_call: TRBV10-3; clone_size: NA; d_call: TRBD1; cdr3_aa: CAISSGQVNTEAFF; cdr3_nt: TGTGCCATCAGTTCCGGACAGGTGAACACTGAAGCTTTCTTT
j_call: TRBJ2-2; v_call: TRBV29-1; clone_size: NA; d_call: NA; cdr3_aa: CSVMTGELFF; cdr3_nt: TGCAGCGTTATGACCGGGGAGCTGTTTTTT
j_call: TRBJ1-2; v_call: TRBV27; clone_size: few; d_call: NA; cdr3_aa: CASSLGGGWAGYTF; cdr3_nt: TGTGCCAGCAGTCTAGGCGGGGGGTGGGCAGGCTACACCTTC
j_call: TRBJ2-5; v_call: TRBV5-4; clone_size: NA; d_call: TRBD1; cdr3_aa: CASSTGQGEETQYF; cdr3_nt: TGTGCCAGCAGCACGGGACAGGGGGAGGAGACCCAGTACTTC